This entry features one TCR beta chain sequence. In the authors' methods: From reference gene primer amplification, estimates of nucleated cell counts were derived. The data were produced by immunoSEQ multiplex PCR, yet TCRdb's version contains in-frame clones alone and is incomplete. The V and J calls and clone size were taken over from that table, and D and trimming were inferred from the DNA. The repertoire holds about 210,000 clones, roughly four fifths seen once, with roughly 8.7% in the top ten. This record belongs to a study of blood T cell repertoires in COVID-19. Study as a whole: The analysed material was cDNA or gDNA that came from T cells, B-cell-depleted T cells, or PBMCs.

The J segment lost 5 bases and the V segment lost 3 bases, leaving 11 bases of the junction unmatched. The CDR3 is made up of 16 amino acids. The germline gives CDR1 GTSNPN, CDR2 SVGIG (reference sequence). Cohort allocation depended upon clinical history that participants reported. Recovered status applied to Cohort 3 donors who had two consecutive negative PCRs. It also applied to those with clearance or with symptom resolution. This clonotype was obtained from a man aged 35-49 years who had recovered from COVID-19. Sequences were obtained from PBMCs or T cells enriched from blood (not recorded which). The chain uses TRBV30 and TRBJ1-1; 11 bases map to TRBD1. The CDR3 spells CAWRARDRGKGTEAFF. CDR3 DNA sequence: TGTGCCTGGAGGGCACGGGACAGGGGGAAAGGGACTGAAGCTTTCTTT.